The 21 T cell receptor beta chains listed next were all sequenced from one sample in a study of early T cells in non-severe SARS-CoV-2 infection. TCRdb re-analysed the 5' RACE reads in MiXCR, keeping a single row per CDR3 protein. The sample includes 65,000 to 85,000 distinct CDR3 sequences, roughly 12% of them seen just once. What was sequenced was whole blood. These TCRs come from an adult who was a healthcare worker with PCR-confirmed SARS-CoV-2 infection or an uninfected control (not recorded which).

The CDR3 DNA sequence: TGTGCCAGCAGCTTATCCCGGGCAGATACGCAGTATTTT. Protein sequence: CASSLSRADTQYF. The chain combines TRBV6-5 with TRBJ2-3; D ambiguous. This CDR3 is built from 13 residues. Germline-derived CDR1 and CDR2 are MNHEY and SVGAGI. Trimming removed 6 bases at V and 4 bases at J, with 11 bases between.

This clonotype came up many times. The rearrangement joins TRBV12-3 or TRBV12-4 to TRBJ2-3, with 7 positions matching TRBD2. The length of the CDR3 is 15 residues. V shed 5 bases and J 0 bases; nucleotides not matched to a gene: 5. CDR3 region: CASSLLAVSTDTQYF. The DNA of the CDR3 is TGTGCCAGCAGTCTCCTAGCGGTTAGCACAGATACGCAGTATTTT.

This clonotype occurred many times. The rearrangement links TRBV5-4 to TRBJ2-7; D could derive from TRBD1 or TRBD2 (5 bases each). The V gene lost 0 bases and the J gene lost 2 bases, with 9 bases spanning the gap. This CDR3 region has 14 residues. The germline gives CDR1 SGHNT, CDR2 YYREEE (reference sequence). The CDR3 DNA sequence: TGTGCCAGCAGCTTGGACGGGACCACCTACGAGCAGTACTTC. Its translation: CASSLDGTTYEQYF.

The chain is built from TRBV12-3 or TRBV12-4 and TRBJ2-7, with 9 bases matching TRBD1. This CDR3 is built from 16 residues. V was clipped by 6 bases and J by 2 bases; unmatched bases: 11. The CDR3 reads CASSSPGQGPPYEQYF. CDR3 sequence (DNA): TGTGCCAGCAGCTCCCCGGGACAGGGCCCCCCCTACGAGCAGTACTTC.

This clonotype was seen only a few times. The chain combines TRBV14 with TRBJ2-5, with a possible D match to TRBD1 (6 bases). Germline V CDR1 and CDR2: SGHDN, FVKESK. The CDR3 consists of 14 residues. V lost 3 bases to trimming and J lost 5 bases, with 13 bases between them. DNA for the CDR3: TGTGCCAGCAGCCATCCAGGGGCGCGTGAGACCCAGTACTTC. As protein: CASSHPGARETQYF.

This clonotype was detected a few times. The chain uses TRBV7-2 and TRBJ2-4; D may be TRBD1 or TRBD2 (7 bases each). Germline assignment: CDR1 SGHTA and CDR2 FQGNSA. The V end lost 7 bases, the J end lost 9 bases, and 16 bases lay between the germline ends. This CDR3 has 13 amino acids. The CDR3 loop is CASNPDREGIQYF. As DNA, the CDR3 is TGTGCCAGCAACCCCGACAGGGAGGGCATTCAGTACTTC.

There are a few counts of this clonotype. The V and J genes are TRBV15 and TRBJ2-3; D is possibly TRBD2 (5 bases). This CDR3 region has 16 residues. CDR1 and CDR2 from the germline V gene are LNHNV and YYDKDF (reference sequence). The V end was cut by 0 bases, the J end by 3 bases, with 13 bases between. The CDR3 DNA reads TGTGCCACCAGCAGAGAGATCCTCGGAGGAACAGATACGCAGTATTTT. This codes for CATSREILGGTDTQYF.

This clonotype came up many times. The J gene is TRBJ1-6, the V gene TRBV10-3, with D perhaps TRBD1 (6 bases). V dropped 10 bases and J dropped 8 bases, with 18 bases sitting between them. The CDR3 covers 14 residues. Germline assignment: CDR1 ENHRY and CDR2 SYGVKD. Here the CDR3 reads CASTGTPVDSPLHF. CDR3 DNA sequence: TGTGCCAGCACCGGGACACCTGTCGATTCACCCCTCCACTTT.

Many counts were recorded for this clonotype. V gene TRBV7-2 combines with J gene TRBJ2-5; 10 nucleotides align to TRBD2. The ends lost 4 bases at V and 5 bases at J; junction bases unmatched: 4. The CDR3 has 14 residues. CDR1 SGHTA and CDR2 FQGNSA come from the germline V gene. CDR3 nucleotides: TGTGCCAGCAGCTATAGCGGGAGGACGGAGACCCAGTACTTC. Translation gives CASSYSGRTETQYF.

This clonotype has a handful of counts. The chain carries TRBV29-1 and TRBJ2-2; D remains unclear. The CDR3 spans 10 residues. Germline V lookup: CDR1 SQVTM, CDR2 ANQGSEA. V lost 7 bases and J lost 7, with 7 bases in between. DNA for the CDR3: TGCAGCGCCTGGGACGGGGAGCTGTTTTTT. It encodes CSAWDGELFF.

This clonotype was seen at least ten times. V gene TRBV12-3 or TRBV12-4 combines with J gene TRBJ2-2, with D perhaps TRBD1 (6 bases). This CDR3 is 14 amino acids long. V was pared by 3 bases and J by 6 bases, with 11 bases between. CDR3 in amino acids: CASSLAGVAGELFF. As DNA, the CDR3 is TGTGCCAGCAGTTTGGCAGGGGTCGCCGGGGAGCTGTTTTTT.

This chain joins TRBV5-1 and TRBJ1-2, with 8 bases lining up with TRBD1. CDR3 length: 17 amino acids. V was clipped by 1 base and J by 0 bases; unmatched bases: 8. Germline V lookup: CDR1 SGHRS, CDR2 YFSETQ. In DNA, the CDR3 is TGCGCCAGCAGCTTGACAGGGGGGAAATCAACTAACTATGGCTACACCTTC. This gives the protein CASSLTGGKSTNYGYTF. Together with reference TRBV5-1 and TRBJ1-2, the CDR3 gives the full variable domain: KAGVTQTPRYLIKTRGQQVTLSCSPISGHRSVSWYQQTPGQGLQFLFEYFSETQRNKGNFPGRFSGRQFSNSRSEMNVSTLELGDSALYLCASSLTGGKSTNYGYTFGSGTRLTVV.

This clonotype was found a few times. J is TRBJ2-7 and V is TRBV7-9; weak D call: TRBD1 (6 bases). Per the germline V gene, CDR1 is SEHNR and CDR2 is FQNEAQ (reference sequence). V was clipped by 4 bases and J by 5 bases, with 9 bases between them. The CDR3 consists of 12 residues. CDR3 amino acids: CASSYRDHEQYF. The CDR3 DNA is TGTGCCAGCAGCTACAGGGACCACGAGCAGTACTTC.

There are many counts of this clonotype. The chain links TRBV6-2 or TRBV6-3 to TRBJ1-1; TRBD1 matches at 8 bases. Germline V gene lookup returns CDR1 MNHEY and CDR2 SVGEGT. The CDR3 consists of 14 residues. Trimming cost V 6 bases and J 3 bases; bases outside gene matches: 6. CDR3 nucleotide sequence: TGTGCCAGCAGCTCCGGACAGGGCCACACTGAAGCTTTCTTT. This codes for CASSSGQGHTEAFF.

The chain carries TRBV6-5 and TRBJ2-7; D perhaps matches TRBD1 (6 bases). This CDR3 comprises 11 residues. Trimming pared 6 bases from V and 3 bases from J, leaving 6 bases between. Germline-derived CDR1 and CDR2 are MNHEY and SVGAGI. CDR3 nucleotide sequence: TGTGCCAGCAGACAGGGCTACGAGCAGTACTTC. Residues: CASRQGYEQYF.

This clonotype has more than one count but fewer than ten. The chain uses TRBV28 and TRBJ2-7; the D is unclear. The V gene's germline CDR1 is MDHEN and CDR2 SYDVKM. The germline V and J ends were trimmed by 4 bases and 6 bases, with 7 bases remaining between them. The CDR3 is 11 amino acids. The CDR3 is CASSSGSEQYF. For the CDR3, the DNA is TGTGCCAGCAGTTCGGGTAGCGAGCAGTACTTC.

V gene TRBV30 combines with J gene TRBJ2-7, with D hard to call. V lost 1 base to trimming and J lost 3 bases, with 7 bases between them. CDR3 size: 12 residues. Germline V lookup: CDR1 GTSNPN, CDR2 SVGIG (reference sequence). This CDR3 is CAWSDRSYEQYF. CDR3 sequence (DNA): TGTGCCTGGAGTGACAGAAGCTACGAGCAGTACTTC. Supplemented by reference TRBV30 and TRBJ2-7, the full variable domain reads SQTIHQWPATLVQPVGSPLSLECTVEGTSNPNLYWYRQAAGRGLQLLFYSVGIGQISSEVPQNLSASRPQDRQFILSSKKLLLSDSGFYLCAWSDRSYEQYFGPGTRLTVT.

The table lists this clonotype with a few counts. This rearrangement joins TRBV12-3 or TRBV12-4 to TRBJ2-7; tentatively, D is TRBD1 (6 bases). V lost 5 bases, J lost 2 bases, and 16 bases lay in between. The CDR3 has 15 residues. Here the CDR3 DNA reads TGTGCCAGCAGTACAGGGTCCACACCGACCTACGAGCAGTACTTC. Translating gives CASSTGSTPTYEQYF.

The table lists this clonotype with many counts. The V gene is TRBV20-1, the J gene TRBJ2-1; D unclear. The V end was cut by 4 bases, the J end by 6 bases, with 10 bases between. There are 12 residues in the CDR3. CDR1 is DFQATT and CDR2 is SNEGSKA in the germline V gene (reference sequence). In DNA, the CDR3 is TGCAGTGCTATTACCCCCCGCAATGAGCAGTTCTTC. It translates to CSAITPRNEQFF.

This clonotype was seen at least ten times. This CDR3 is CASSPRGGEQFF. The CDR3 coding sequence is TGTGCCAGCTCACCAAGGGGGGGAGAGCAGTTCTTC. The chain links TRBV18 to TRBJ2-1; D may be TRBD2 (7 bases). The CDR3 sequence is 12 residues long. CDR1 and CDR2 (germline): KGHSH, LQKENI. V shed 2 bases and J shed 10 bases, with 9 bases lying between them.

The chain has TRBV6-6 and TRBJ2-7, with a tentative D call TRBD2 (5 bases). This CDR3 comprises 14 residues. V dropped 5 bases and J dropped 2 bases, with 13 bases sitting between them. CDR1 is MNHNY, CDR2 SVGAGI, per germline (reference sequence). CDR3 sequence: CASSPAGIAYEQYF. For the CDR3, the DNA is TGTGCCAGCAGTCCCGCGGGTATAGCCTACGAGCAGTACTTC.